Below are 14 T cell receptor beta chains sequenced from a single sample in a study of T cell responses to AZD1222 COVID-19 vaccine. The table came from immunoSEQ multiplex PCR; TCRdb's copy has only in-frame clones and leaves some out. Of 95,000 to 150,000 clones listed, around 90% are singletons. The material sequenced was peripheral blood, taken on day 0 of AZD1222 vaccination. Receptors were obtained from an adult in good health.

V is TRBV19 and J is TRBJ1-5; 10 positions match TRBD1. The CDR3 runs 15 residues. Germline assignment: CDR1 LNHDA and CDR2 SQIVND (reference sequence). Trimming cost V 4 bases and J 7 bases; bases outside gene matches: 7. The CDR3 DNA reads TGTGCCAGTAGTACCACCGGGACAGGGGACCAGCCCCAGCATTTT. Residues: CASSTTGTGDQPQHF.

V is TRBV16 and J is TRBJ2-7; D gene unclear. This CDR3 comprises 14 residues. Trimming took off 5 bases at V and 7 bases at J, with 18 bases between the two ends. Germline loops: CDR1 KGHSY, CDR2 FQNENV. This chain's CDR3 is CASSFGAGLGEQYF. CDR3 sequence (DNA): TGTGCCAGCAGCTTCGGCGCAGGTCTTGGGGAGCAGTACTTC.

V gene TRBV9 combines with J gene TRBJ2-2; 10 nucleotides line up with TRBD2. The CDR3 sequence is 15 residues long. V gave up 4 bases and J gave up 3 bases; unmatched junction bases: 3. CDR1 SGDLS and CDR2 YYNGEE come from the germline V gene. CDR3 coding DNA: TGTGCCAGCAGCCCCGGGACTAGCGACACCGGGGAGCTGTTTTTT. Its protein is CASSPGTSDTGELFF.

The chain recombines TRBV27 with TRBJ1-5, with TRBD1 matching 7 bases. Germline V gene sequence: CDR1 MNHEY, CDR2 SMNVEV (reference sequence). Trimming at V came to 5 bases and at J to 5 bases, leaving 6 bases not matched to a gene. The CDR3 is 14 residues long. CDR3 sequence reads: CASSLPDRDQPQHF. CDR3 nucleotides: TGTGCCAGCAGTCTCCCTGACAGGGATCAGCCCCAGCATTTT.

The chain has TRBV11-3 and TRBJ1-1; the D is unclear. V was trimmed by 2 bases and J by 5 bases, leaving 9 bases between them. The CDR3 covers 13 residues. Per germline, CDR1 SGHNT and CDR2 YENEEA. In DNA form, the CDR3 reads TGTGCCAGCAGCTTACAAGGACGGACTGAAGCTTTCTTT. Translating gives CASSLQGRTEAFF.

In its sample, this clone was seen once. The rearrangement uses TRBV9 and TRBJ2-1; 8 nucleotides match TRBD2. The J segment lost 5 bases and the V segment lost 0 bases, leaving 7 bases of the junction unmatched. The CDR3 is made up of 16 amino acids. Germline V gene sequence: CDR1 SGDLS, CDR2 YYNGEE. The CDR3 bases are TGTGCCAGCAGCGTAGGAGTAGCGGGGTCCGACAATGAGCAGTTCTTC. Protein: CASSVGVAGSDNEQFF.

This sequence joins TRBV10-2 and TRBJ2-3; 8 bases are shared with TRBD1. CDR1 WSHSY and CDR2 SAAADI come from the germline V gene. With 3 bases clipped from V and 3 bases from J, the junction kept 5 bases outside the gene matches. The CDR3 runs to 15 residues. CDR3 in DNA: TGCGCCAGCAGTGAACAGGGGGGAGGAACAGATACGCAGTATTTT. Translation gives CASSEQGGGTDTQYF.

For the CDR3, the DNA is TGCGCCAGCAGCTTGGAGGGCGGAGGGGAAAAACTGTTTTTT. It encodes CASSLEGGGEKLFF. V usage is TRBV5-1 and J usage is TRBJ1-4; D ambiguous. Trimming pared 0 bases from V and 8 bases from J, leaving 11 bases between. Per germline, CDR1 SGHRS and CDR2 YFSETQ. The CDR3 has 14 amino acids. The whole variable domain, filled in from reference TRBV5-1 and TRBJ1-4, reads KAGVTQTPRYLIKTRGQQVTLSCSPISGHRSVSWYQQTPGQGLQFLFEYFSETQRNKGNFPGRFSGRQFSNSRSEMNVSTLELGDSALYLCASSLEGGGEKLFFGSGTQLSVL.

The rearrangement links TRBV19 to TRBJ1-2; TRBD1 might be the D (6 bases). Germline CDR1 and CDR2: LNHDA and SQIVND (reference sequence). The germline V and J ends were trimmed by 6 bases and 4 bases, with 18 bases remaining between them. The CDR3 sequence is 15 residues long. The CDR3 region has the DNA TGTGCCAGTAGCAACCTGGGGGGCCTCGTCTATGGCTACACCTTC. Translation: CASSNLGGLVYGYTF.

CDR3 DNA sequence: TGTGCCTGTCCAGGGGGACAGGGGAACACCGGGGAGCTGTTTTTT. Its protein is CACPGGQGNTGELFF. The gene calls are TRBV30 and TRBJ2-2; 9 bases map to TRBD1. The V gene's germline CDR1 is GTSNPN and CDR2 SVGIG (reference sequence). The CDR3 sequence is 15 residues long. V was clipped by 6 bases and J by 1 base; unmatched bases: 6.

The chain employs TRBV29-1 and TRBJ2-1; a weak D match, TRBD2 (6 bases). CDR1 SQVTM and CDR2 ANQGSEA come from the germline V gene. V lost 6 bases to trimming and J lost 2 bases, with 17 bases between them. The CDR3 consists of 15 residues. The CDR3, as DNA: TGCAGCGTGGACGGGACTGCCGCCCCCTACAATGAGCAGTTCTTC. The encoded protein is CSVDGTAAPYNEQFF.

V is TRBV5-8 and J is TRBJ2-6; no clear D gene. This CDR3 is built from 14 residues. Germline CDR1 SGHTS, CDR2 YDEGEE. V was clipped by 0 bases and J by 0 bases, with 1 base between them. The CDR3 loop reads CASSLGSGANVLTF. The CDR3 DNA follows: TGTGCCAGCAGCTTGGGCTCTGGGGCCAACGTCCTGACTTTC.

The J gene is TRBJ1-5, the V gene TRBV10-3, with 7 bases identical to TRBD1. The V gene end was trimmed by 8 bases and the J gene end by 3 bases; junction bases not matched to a gene: 4. CDR1 ENHRY and CDR2 SYGVKD come from the germline V gene. The length of the CDR3 is 13 residues. CDR3 in DNA: TGTGCCATCGCCGGGACAGCCAATCAGCCCCAGCATTTT. Amino acid sequence: CAIAGTANQPQHF.

This chain uses TRBV5-1 with TRBJ2-5; TRBD2 might be the D (6 bases). V lost 4 bases and J 2 bases, leaving 15 bases between the germline ends. CDR1 and CDR2 (germline): SGHRS, YFSETQ. CDR3 length equals 15 residues. CDR3 DNA: TGCGCCAGCAGCACTGCGGGGCTATTTCAAGAGACCCAGTACTTC. It codes for CASSTAGLFQETQYF.